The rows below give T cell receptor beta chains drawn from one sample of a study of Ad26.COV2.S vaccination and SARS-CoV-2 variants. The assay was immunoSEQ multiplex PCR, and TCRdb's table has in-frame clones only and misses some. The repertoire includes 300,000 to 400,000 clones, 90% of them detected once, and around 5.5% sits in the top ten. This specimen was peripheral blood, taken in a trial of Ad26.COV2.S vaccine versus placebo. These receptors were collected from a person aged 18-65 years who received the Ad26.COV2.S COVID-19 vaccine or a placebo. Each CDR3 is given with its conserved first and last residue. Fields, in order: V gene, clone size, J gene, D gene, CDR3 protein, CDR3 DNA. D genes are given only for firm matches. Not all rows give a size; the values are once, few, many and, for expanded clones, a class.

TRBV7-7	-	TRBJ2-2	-	CASSPLNDRGTGELFF	TGTGCCAGCAGCCCCCTGAATGATCGGGGCACCGGGGAGCTGTTTTTT
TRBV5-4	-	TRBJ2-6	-	CASRSRGTVPSGANVLTF	TGTGCCAGCAGATCTCGGGGGACAGTTCCCTCTGGGGCCAACGTCCTGACTTTC
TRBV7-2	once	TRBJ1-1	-	CASSLGTDEAFF	TGTGCCAGCAGCTTGGGCACCGACGAAGCTTTCTTT
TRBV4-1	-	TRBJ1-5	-	CASSQEGQMEPQHF	TGCGCCAGCAGCCAAGAGGGGCAAATGGAGCCCCAGCATTTT
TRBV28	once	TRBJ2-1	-	CASSSSSSYNEQFF	TGTGCCAGCAGTTCGTCCAGCTCCTACAATGAGCAGTTCTTC
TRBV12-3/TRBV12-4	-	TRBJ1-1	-	CASSPYNTEAFF	TGTGCCAGCAGTCCCTACAACACTGAAGCTTTCTTT
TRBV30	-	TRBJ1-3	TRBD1	CAWSDTGAAAYF	TGTGCCTGGAGTGATACAGGGGCCGCCGCATATTTT
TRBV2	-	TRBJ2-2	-	CASFTRAFTGELFF	TGTGCCAGCTTCACCAGGGCCTTCACCGGGGAGCTGTTTTTT
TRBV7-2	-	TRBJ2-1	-	CASSPRGGGNEQFF	TGTGCCAGCAGCCCGAGGGGTGGGGGAAATGAGCAGTTCTTC
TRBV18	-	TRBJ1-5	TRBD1	CASSPQGANQPQHF	TGTGCCAGCTCACCTCAGGGGGCGAATCAGCCCCAGCATTTT
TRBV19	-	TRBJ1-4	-	CASSTGQTNEKLFF	TGTGCCAGTAGTACTGGACAGACTAATGAAAAACTGTTTTTT
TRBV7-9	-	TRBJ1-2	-	CASSLRDTAYGYTF	TGTGCCAGCAGCCTTCGGGACACCGCCTATGGCTACACCTTC
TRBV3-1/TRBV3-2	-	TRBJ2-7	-	CASSQDVGSYEQYF	TGTGCCAGCAGCCAAGACGTGGGCTCCTACGAGCAGTACTTC
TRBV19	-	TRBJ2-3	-	CASSIVSGTDTQYF	TGTGCCAGTAGTATCGTTAGCGGCACAGATACGCAGTATTTT
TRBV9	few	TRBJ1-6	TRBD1	CASSPRQGISPLHF	TGTGCCAGCAGCCCCCGACAGGGAATCTCACCCCTCCACTTT
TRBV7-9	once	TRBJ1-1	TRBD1	CASSLGTDEAFF	TGTGCCAGCAGCCTGGGGACAGATGAAGCTTTCTTT
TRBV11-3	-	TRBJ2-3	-	CASSPGSDTDTQYF	TGTGCCAGCAGCCCCGGCAGCGACACAGATACGCAGTATTTT
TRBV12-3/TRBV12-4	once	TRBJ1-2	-	CASSSNYGYTF	TGTGCCAGCAGTTCGAACTATGGCTACACCTTC
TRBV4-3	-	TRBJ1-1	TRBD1	CASSLWTGSPNTEAFF	TGCGCCAGCAGCCTCTGGACAGGGTCGCCGAACACTGAAGCTTTCTTT
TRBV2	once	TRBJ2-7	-	CASSGGQSGRGAYEQYF	TGTGCCAGCAGTGGAGGTCAGTCAGGCAGGGGCGCATACGAGCAGTACTTC
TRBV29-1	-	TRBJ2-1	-	CSVEDLIPWTRVTSNEQFF	TGCAGCGTTGAAGATTTGATCCCTTGGACCAGGGTAACGTCGAATGAGCAGTTCTTC
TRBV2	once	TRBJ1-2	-	CASSESTLSDTF	TGTGCCAGCAGTGAGAGCACCCTTAGCGACACCTTC
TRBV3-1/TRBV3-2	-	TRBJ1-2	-	CASSQIQDSGYTF	TGTGCCAGCAGCCAGATACAGGATTCCGGCTACACCTTC
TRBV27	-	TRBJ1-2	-	CASSTPGQTMYGYTF	TGTGCCAGCAGTACTCCCGGACAGACTATGTATGGCTACACCTTC
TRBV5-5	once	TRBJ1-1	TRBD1	CASSLSGTGGMNTEAFF	TGTGCCAGCAGCTTGTCCGGGACAGGGGGGATGAACACTGAAGCTTTCTTT
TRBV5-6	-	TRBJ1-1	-	CASTVEVLGTNTEAFF	TGTGCCAGCACCGTGGAGGTTCTGGGAACGAACACTGAAGCTTTCTTT
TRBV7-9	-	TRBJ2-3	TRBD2	CASSPRTSGFSTDTQYF	TGTGCCAGCAGCCCCCGGACTAGCGGTTTTAGCACAGATACGCAGTATTTT
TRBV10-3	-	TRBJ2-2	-	CAIRPGAAGELFF	TGTGCCATTCGTCCAGGGGCCGCCGGGGAGCTGTTTTTT
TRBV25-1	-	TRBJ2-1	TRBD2	CASMLAGPYNEQFF	TGTGCCAGCATGTTAGCGGGCCCCTACAATGAGCAGTTCTTC